One and the same sample provided the 24 T cell receptor beta chains below, sequenced in a study of blood T cell repertoires in COVID-19 (dated by TCRdb to the early 2020s). The method was the immunoSEQ multiplex PCR assay. Held by TCRdb, this immuneACCESS table contains in-frame sequences only and omits some clones. Under half of the omission traces to an unresolved V gene where checked; the cause of the rest is unknown. The sample data list around 140,000 clones, and 84% of these were observed just once. Of the sample, 3% to 4.5% falls within the top ten clones. Sequencing input: PBMCs or T cells enriched from blood (not recorded which). The source of these receptors is a man aged 50 to 59 in a cohort exposed to, infected with or recovered from COVID-19 (not recorded which).

The chain couples TRBV19 to TRBJ1-6; tentative D call: TRBD1 (6 bases). Trimming shortened V by 3 bases and J by 9 bases, and 12 bases separated the two germline ends. Germline CDR1 reads LNHDA; CDR2 reads SQIVND (reference sequence). The CDR3 is 14 residues long. For the CDR3, the DNA is TGTGCCAGTAGTATTTCACAGGGTGGTTCACCCCTCCACTTT. It is translated as CASSISQGGSPLHF.

The chain uses TRBV28 and TRBJ1-1; D call uncertain. Germline V lookup: CDR1 MDHEN, CDR2 SYDVKM. The CDR3 sequence is 17 residues long. V shed 8 bases and J shed 3 bases, with 25 bases lying between them. The CDR3 loop reads CASYPTGVRSSDTEAFF. In nucleotides, the CDR3 is TGTGCCAGCTACCCCACTGGGGTTCGGAGTAGCGACACTGAAGCTTTCTTT.

The chain joins TRBV11-2 to TRBJ2-5, with D possibly matching TRBD1 (6 bases). Germline V gene data show CDR1 as SGHAT and CDR2 as FQNNGV. V dropped 1 base and J dropped 1 base, with 7 bases sitting between them. The CDR3 loop spans 14 amino acids. CDR3 DNA: TGTGCCAGCAGCTTAGGACAGGTCCAAGAGACCCAGTACTTC. This sequence encodes CASSLGQVQETQYF.

The chain carries TRBV12-3 or TRBV12-4 and TRBJ2-2; TRBD1 aligns across 7 bases. There are 13 residues in the CDR3. Germline trimming cut 6 bases from V and 6 bases from J; bases unmatched to any gene: 4. The CDR3 sequence: CASREQGAGELFF. The CDR3 DNA follows: TGTGCCAGCAGGGAGCAGGGGGCCGGGGAGCTGTTTTTT.

The chain uses TRBV9 and TRBJ1-2; D might be TRBD1 (5 bases). Germline assignment: CDR1 SGDLS and CDR2 YYNGEE. This CDR3 has 15 residues. V was trimmed by 0 bases and J by 3 bases, leaving 12 bases between them. The CDR3 coding sequence is TGTGCCAGCAGCGTAGATGTCGGGGGTGACTATGGCTACACCTTC. This sequence encodes CASSVDVGGDYGYTF. The entire variable domain, with the rest obtained from reference TRBV9 and TRBJ1-2, is as follows: DSGVTQTPKHLITATGQRVTLRCSPRSGDLSVYWYQQSLDQGLQFLIQYYNGEERAKGNILERFSAQQFPDLHSELNLSSLELGDSALYFCASSVDVGGDYGYTFGSGTRLTVV.

The sample holds a few counts of this clone. This chain links TRBV27 with TRBJ2-7, with D perhaps TRBD2 (6 bases). The CDR3 extends over 15 amino acids. CDR1 is MNHEY, CDR2 SMNVEV, per germline (reference sequence). V lost 2 bases and J lost 3, with 14 bases in between. CDR3 in amino acids: CASSLGGLVNYEQYF. The CDR3 nucleotides read TGTGCCAGCAGTTTAGGGGGACTGGTAAACTACGAGCAGTACTTC.

This rearrangement joins TRBV7-9 to TRBJ1-5, with D tentatively TRBD1 (6 bases). Germline CDR1 and CDR2: SEHNR and FQNEAQ (reference sequence). This CDR3 spans 14 amino acids. V lost 5 bases, J lost 1 base, and 9 bases lay in between. The CDR3 coding sequence is TGTGCCAGCAGCCTTACAGGGAGCAATCAGCCCCAGCATTTT. This gives the protein CASSLTGSNQPQHF. The variable domain in full, with the rest retrieved from reference TRBV7-9 and TRBJ1-5, is DTGVSQNPRHKITKRGQNVTFRCDPISEHNRLYWYRQTLGQGPEFLTYFQNEAQLEKSRLLSDRFSAERPKGSFSTLEIQRTEQGDSAMYLCASSLTGSNQPQHFGDGTRLSIL.

The J gene is TRBJ1-4, the V gene TRBV7-9; D remains unclear. This CDR3 region has 14 residues. Trimming removed 7 bases from V and 5 bases from J, with 14 bases in between. Germline loops: CDR1 SEHNR, CDR2 FQNEAQ (reference sequence). The CDR3 DNA follows: TGTGCCAGCACCTCATTCCCGCAGAATGAAAAACTGTTTTTT. Translating it yields CASTSFPQNEKLFF.

This chain connects TRBV6-1 to TRBJ2-7, with D unresolved. Trimming cost V 3 bases and J 1 base, with 7 bases left between them. The length of the CDR3 is 13 residues. Germline V CDR1 and CDR2: MNHNS, SASEGT. The CDR3 DNA follows: TGTGCCAGCAGTGAGGCAAATTCCTACGAGCAGTACTTC. Its protein is CASSEANSYEQYF.

The chain has TRBV2 and TRBJ2-1, with 11 nucleotides matching TRBD2. Germline assignment: CDR1 SNHLY and CDR2 FYNNEI. The trim removed 4 bases at V and 6 bases at J, leaving 8 bases unmatched. The CDR3 runs 16 residues. The CDR3 protein is CASSVAGLAAANEQFF. Written as DNA, the CDR3 is TGTGCCAGCAGTGTGGCGGGACTAGCGGCAGCCAATGAGCAGTTCTTC.

The rearrangement links TRBV24-1 to TRBJ2-3; TRBD2 agrees at 9 bases. Germline trimming cut 4 bases from V and 2 bases from J; bases unmatched to any gene: 3. Germline CDR1 and CDR2: KGHDR and SFDVKD. The CDR3 is 15 residues long. CDR3 sequence: CATSDRLAATDTQYF. DNA of the CDR3: TGTGCCACCAGTGACCGACTAGCGGCCACAGATACGCAGTATTTT.

The chain has TRBV24-1 and TRBJ2-2; 8 bases align to TRBD2. Germline loops: CDR1 KGHDR, CDR2 SFDVKD. Unmatched junction bases numbered 8, after V lost 3 bases and J lost 0 bases. The CDR3 loop spans 18 amino acids. For the CDR3, the DNA is TGTGCCACCAGTGATAGAGCGGGTAGCGGGGCGAACACCGGGGAGCTGTTTTTT. It translates to CATSDRAGSGANTGELFF.

The chain combines TRBV10-3 with TRBJ2-1; the match to TRBD2 covers 13 bases. The CDR3 is made up of 17 amino acids. The ends lost 0 bases at V and 4 bases at J; junction bases unmatched: 3. CDR1 ENHRY and CDR2 SYGVKD come from the germline V gene. The CDR3 protein is CAISESPGLAGYNEQFF. DNA of the CDR3: TGTGCCATCAGTGAGTCTCCGGGACTAGCGGGATACAATGAGCAGTTCTTC.

The CDR3 here is CASSLAAPGEQYF. CDR3 DNA: TGTGCCAGCAGCTTAGCGGCCCCGGGGGAGCAGTACTTC. The chain carries TRBV7-9 and TRBJ2-7, with D tentatively TRBD2 (5 bases). V lost 0 bases, J lost 7 bases, and 10 bases lay in between. CDR3 length: 13 amino acids. Per germline, CDR1 SEHNR and CDR2 FQNEAQ (reference sequence).

The rearrangement joins TRBV3-1 (or the pseudogene TRBV3-2) to TRBJ1-4; D is possibly TRBD1 (6 bases). CDR1 and CDR2 (germline): LGHDT, YNNKEL (reference sequence). The V gene lost 4 bases and the J gene lost 4 bases, with 13 bases spanning the gap. The CDR3 consists of 15 residues. The CDR3 spells CASSLRGGLNEKLFF. In nucleotides, the CDR3 is TGTGCCAGCAGCCTCCGCGGGGGGCTTAATGAAAAACTGTTTTTT.

There are a few counts of this clone. The J gene is TRBJ2-2, the V gene TRBV6-5, with D maybe TRBD2 (5 bases). CDR3 length: 15 amino acids. In germline, CDR1 is MNHEY, CDR2 SVGAGI. Trimming cost V 0 bases and J 6 bases, with 11 bases left between them. The CDR3 sequence: CASSYSLTTPGELFF. The CDR3 DNA reads TGTGCCAGCAGTTACTCTTTGACTACCCCCGGGGAGCTGTTTTTT.

J is TRBJ2-2 and V is TRBV7-6; no definite D call. The ends were cut back, 5 bases at V and 0 bases at J, with 13 bases in the middle. Per the germline V gene, CDR1 is SGHVS and CDR2 is FNYEAQ. This CDR3 comprises 16 residues. CDR3 nucleotides: TGTGCCAGCAGCGTTACCGGGTGGTCGAACACCGGGGAGCTGTTTTTT. Encoded protein: CASSVTGWSNTGELFF.

The chain recombines TRBV4-1 with TRBJ1-1; a possible D gene is TRBD1 (5 bases). Trimming shortened V by 3 bases and J by 1 base, and 9 bases separated the two germline ends. This CDR3 spans 14 amino acids. The germline CDR1 and CDR2 sequences are MGHRA and YSYEKL. The CDR3: CASSQLTGNTEAFF. In DNA form, the CDR3 reads TGCGCCAGCAGCCAGCTTACAGGGAACACTGAAGCTTTCTTT.

The chain couples TRBV10-3 to TRBJ2-5; 9 bases line up with TRBD1. Germline V gene lookup returns CDR1 ENHRY and CDR2 SYGVKD. J was trimmed by 4 bases and V by 6 bases; bases with no gene match: 9. This CDR3 comprises 15 residues. In nucleotides, the CDR3 is TGTGCCATCAGGCCCCTCGACAGGGGGGGAGAGACCCAGTACTTC. This codes for CAIRPLDRGGETQYF.

The rearrangement uses TRBV9 and TRBJ2-2; 11 bases line up with TRBD2. This CDR3 has 16 amino acids. J gave up 2 bases and V 4 bases, and 4 bases lay outside the gene matches. The germline V gene encodes CDR1 SGDLS and CDR2 YYNGEE. DNA for the CDR3: TGTGCCAGCAGCCTTAGCGGGGGGGCCAACACCGGGGAGCTGTTTTTT. Translating it yields CASSLSGGANTGELFF. The full variable domain, in which reference TRBV9 and TRBJ2-2 provide the parts outside the CDR3, is DSGVTQTPKHLITATGQRVTLRCSPRSGDLSVYWYQQSLDQGLQFLIQYYNGEERAKGNILERFSAQQFPDLHSELNLSSLELGDSALYFCASSLSGGANTGELFFGEGSRLTVL.

The chain joins TRBV4-1 to TRBJ1-1; D gene ambiguous. The germline gives CDR1 MGHRA, CDR2 YSYEKL. Trimming cost V 4 bases and J 4 bases, with 16 bases left between them. This CDR3 is built from 15 residues. CDR3 in DNA: TGCGCCAGCAGCCCACTAGACCTATCGGCCACTGAAGCTTTCTTT. This translates into CASSPLDLSATEAFF.

The V call is TRBV30, the J call TRBJ1-2, with 7 bases aligning to TRBD1. This CDR3 spans 11 amino acids. Trimming cost V 8 bases and J 1 base; bases outside gene matches: 1. Germline values: CDR1 GTSNPN, CDR2 SVGIG (reference sequence). The CDR3 is CAGQDNYGYTF. The CDR3 coding sequence is TGTGCCGGACAGGATAACTATGGCTACACCTTC.

The chain couples TRBV28 to TRBJ1-5, with TRBD1 identical over 10 bases. CDR3 length: 16 amino acids. The V gene end was trimmed by 6 bases and the J gene end by 4 bases; junction bases not matched to a gene: 9. Looked up from germline, CDR1 is MDHEN and CDR2 is SYDVKM. Here the CDR3 DNA reads TGTGCCAGCAGCGGGGACAGGGGTTACTGGAATCAGCCCCAGCATTTT. Amino acid sequence: CASSGDRGYWNQPQHF.

The chain joins TRBV10-3 to TRBJ1-2; possible D gene TRBD1, 6 bases. V shed 5 bases and J shed 8 bases, with 12 bases lying between them. The germline gives CDR1 ENHRY, CDR2 SYGVKD. The CDR3 spans 12 residues. The CDR3: CAISTGLEGYTF. The CDR3 nucleotides read TGTGCCATCAGTACAGGGTTAGAGGGCTACACCTTC.